The 12 T cell receptor beta chains in this list originate from one sample, sequenced in a study of tumor and adjacent non-tumor tissue in lung cancer. RNA was extracted from bulk tissue without any cell sorting. TCRbeta libraries were built with three rounds of nested PCR, modified from ARM-PCR. TCRdb itself ran the multiplex PCR reads through MiXCR, one entry per CDR3 protein. The sample has tens of thousands of distinct CDR3 sequences; around 60% are singletons. The source material was lung tumor tissue. The receptors were sampled from a man between 45 and 60 years old with non-small cell lung cancer.

In its sample, this clonotype was seen a few times. The rearrangement joins TRBV5-4 to TRBJ2-7; a weak D match, TRBD2 (7 bases). Germline V CDR1 and CDR2: SGHNT, YYREEE (reference sequence). V lost 0 bases, J lost 3 bases, and 19 bases lay in between. This CDR3 spans 17 amino acids. CDR3 in amino acids: CASSLAQSRGGRYEQYF. The CDR3 coding sequence is TGTGCCAGCAGCTTGGCCCAATCGAGGGGGGGCCGCTACGAGCAGTACTTC.

With respect to this clonotype: At one of its ends the junction is not consistent with the germline gene, which may arise from a read error. The chain couples TRBV4-2 to TRBJ1-4, with D unclear. The CDR3 runs to 15 residues. Germline CDR1 LGHNA, CDR2 YNFKEQ. CDR3 nucleotides: TGTGCCAGCAGTCGCGGGGTGGCGACTAATGAAAGACTGTTTTTT. It yields the protein CASSRGVATNERLFF.

This clonotype was recorded many times. The genes are TRBV29-1 and TRBJ1-2; D not certain. The CDR3 has 12 residues. Trimming took 0 bases from V and 8 from J, leaving 10 bases between them. Germline values: CDR1 SQVTM, CDR2 ANQGSEA. The chain's CDR3 is CSVEDYLGGYTF. The CDR3, as DNA: TGCAGCGTTGAAGATTACCTGGGCGGCTACACCTTC.

Remarks on this clonotype: A junction end diverges from the germline sequence, so it may reflect a read error. The chain couples TRBV10-1 to TRBJ2-1, with D uncertain. CDR1 and CDR2 from the germline V gene are WNHNN and SYGVQD (reference sequence). The CDR3 spans 13 residues. The CDR3 region has the DNA TGCCCCAGCAGCCCCGACGGATACAATGGGCACTTCTTC. As protein: CPSSPDGYNGHFF.

To note about this clonotype: Its ends do not fully match the called genes, so a read error is possible. This chain joins TRBV28 and TRBJ1-2; a weak D match, TRBD1 (6 bases). The CDR3 consists of 14 residues. Germline CDR1 is MDHEN and CDR2 is SYDVKM. CDR3 nucleotides: TGTTCCAGCAGTTTGCCCGACAGGACCTATGGCTACATCTTC. It codes for CSSSLPDRTYGYIF.

Concerning this clonotype: In this CDR3 the conserved last residue, phenylalanine or tryptophan, is missing, so a read error is likely. The limits of the CDR3 on the DNA are not certain, so only TCRdb's listed CDR3 is given. The rearrangement uses TRBV11-2 and TRBJ2-3; the tabulated D call, TRBD2, remains unverified against the DNA. The germline V gene has CDR1 SGHAT and CDR2 FQNNGV. The CDR3 sequence runs 15 residues, both termini included. The CDR3 loop is CASSLGAGVTDTLYL.

V gene TRBV10-3 combines with J gene TRBJ2-3; 7 bases agree with TRBD1. Looked up from germline, CDR1 is ENHRY and CDR2 is SYGVKD. The trim removed 4 bases at V and 7 bases at J, leaving 20 bases unmatched. This CDR3 region has 18 residues. The CDR3 sequence: CAISAKRQGRVWPNTQYF. DNA of the CDR3: TGTGCCATCAGTGCCAAACGACAGGGTAGGGTGTGGCCAAATACGCAGTATTTT.

This clonotype came up a few times. V is TRBV10-3 and J is TRBJ2-2, with TRBD1 matching 7 bases. In germline, CDR1 is ENHRY, CDR2 SYGVKD. The V segment lost 5 bases and the J segment 7 bases; nucleotides outside the gene matches: 4. The CDR3 has 13 amino acids. The CDR3 is CAISQGVSGELFF. In DNA, the CDR3 is TGTGCCATCAGTCAGGGGGTGAGCGGGGAGCTGTTTTTT.

This clonotype is medium-sized. The rearrangement joins TRBV11-2 to TRBJ2-1; D is unclear. V was clipped by 1 base and J by 6 bases, with 10 bases between them. This CDR3 spans 14 amino acids. Germline V lookup: CDR1 SGHAT, CDR2 FQNNGV. The CDR3 bases are TGTGCCAGCAGCTTAGGACGCTGGGGCAATGAGCAGTTCTTC. This gives the protein CASSLGRWGNEQFF.

Only one count was recorded for this clonotype. This is likely a read error, given that the CDR3 carries no conserved phenylalanine or tryptophan at its end. The chain employs TRBV10-1 and TRBJ1-5, with TRBD1 as a possible D gene (5 bases). This CDR3 has 15 amino acids. Germline lookup yields CDR1 WNHNN and CDR2 SYGVQD (reference sequence). CDR3 amino acids: CASTESLQGLSPQHL. The CDR3 DNA follows: TGCGCCAGCACTGAGTCGCTGCAGGGCCTCAGTCCCCAGCATCTT.

The chain joins TRBV10-3 to TRBJ2-5; 7 nucleotides match TRBD2. The length of the CDR3 is 15 residues. J gave up 9 bases and V 2 bases, and 12 bases lay outside the gene matches. Germline V CDR1 and CDR2: ENHRY, SYGVKD. This CDR3 is CAISEGGSGSEAQYF. The CDR3 nucleotides are TGTGCCATCAGTGAGGGCGGGAGTGGAAGTGAGGCCCAGTACTTC.

This clonotype was seen ten or more times. The rearrangement joins TRBV20-1 to TRBJ2-7; TRBD2 aligns across 7 bases. J lost 3 bases, V lost 5 bases, and 10 bases had no gene match. The CDR3 extends over 14 amino acids. CDR1 is DFQATT, CDR2 SNEGSKA, per germline (reference sequence). In DNA form, the CDR3 reads TGCAGTGCTGGCCGGGGCGGGAGAGGCTACGAGCAGTACTTC. Its translation is CSAGRGGRGYEQYF.